These 9 T cell receptor beta chains originate from one sample sequenced in a study of naive and memory T cell subsets. Two oligonucleotides, mixed equimolar, formed the beta constant-region primer covering TRBC1 and TRBC2. Using its own MiXCR run on the UMI-ligation and nested PCR reads, TCRdb lists one record per CDR3 protein. The sample lists 130,000 to 150,000 distinct CDR3 sequences, 15% to 20% occurring once. The sequencing sample was made of naive CD4+ T cells from blood. The receptors were sampled from a human donor in good health.

In this sample, this clonotype turned up a few times. The gene calls are TRBV6-2 or TRBV6-3 and TRBJ2-7; TRBD1 is a possible D gene (5 bases). Germline CDR1 and CDR2: MNHEY and SVGEGT. Trimming took 6 bases from V and 0 from J, leaving 18 bases between them. The CDR3 extends over 16 amino acids. The CDR3 is CASSTGRALHSYEQYF. The CDR3 DNA follows: TGTGCCAGCAGCACAGGTCGGGCCCTACACTCCTACGAGCAGTACTTC.

Ten or more counts support this clonotype. The rearrangement uses TRBV20-1 and TRBJ2-7; the D gene is possibly TRBD2 (5 bases). Trimming cost V 3 bases and J 2 bases, with 11 bases left between them. The CDR3 covers 13 residues. Germline V gene data show CDR1 as DFQATT and CDR2 as SNEGSKA (reference sequence). The CDR3, as DNA: TGCAGTGCTAGTCGGACTGAAACCTACGAGCAGTACTTC. This codes for CSASRTETYEQYF.

The gene calls are TRBV20-1 and TRBJ1-4; 11 bases line up with TRBD1. The length of the CDR3 is 14 residues. In germline, CDR1 is DFQATT, CDR2 SNEGSKA (reference sequence). Unmatched junction bases numbered 7, after V lost 5 bases and J lost 8 bases. The CDR3 region is CSAPWTGGIEKLFF. Here the CDR3 DNA reads TGCAGTGCTCCCTGGACAGGGGGCATCGAAAAACTGTTTTTT.

The chain recombines TRBV3-1 with TRBJ2-2, with 11 bases fitting TRBD2. Trimming took 3 bases from V and 2 from J; bases not matched to a gene: 2. Germline CDR1 reads LGHDT; CDR2 reads YNNKEL (reference sequence). The CDR3 extends over 16 amino acids. CDR3 sequence (DNA): TGTGCCAGCAGCCATGGGACTAGCGGCAACACCGGGGAGCTGTTTTTT. It encodes CASSHGTSGNTGELFF.

The chain employs TRBV27 and TRBJ1-5, with 12 bases that match TRBD1. The CDR3 is made up of 17 amino acids. Germline loops: CDR1 MNHEY, CDR2 SMNVEV (reference sequence). J gave up 5 bases and V 2 bases, and 7 bases lay outside the gene matches. DNA of the CDR3: TGTGCCAGCAGTTTAGAGGGGGGACAGGGGGCTTATCAGCCCCAGCATTTT. Encoded protein: CASSLEGGQGAYQPQHF.

The chain couples TRBV5-6 to TRBJ2-1; D is possibly TRBD1 (5 bases). Between the trimmed V and J ends, which lost 3 bases and 7 bases, there was a span of 8 bases. Germline lookup yields CDR1 SGHDT and CDR2 YYEEEE. CDR3 length: 12 residues. CDR3 DNA: TGTGCCAGCAGCTACAGGAAAAATGAGCAGTTCTTC. Translating gives CASSYRKNEQFF.

There are many counts of this clonotype. This rearrangement joins TRBV6-5 to TRBJ2-7; perhaps TRBD1 as D (5 bases). Trimming took off 6 bases at V and 4 bases at J, with 10 bases between the two ends. CDR1 MNHEY and CDR2 SVGAGI come from the germline V gene. The length of the CDR3 is 12 residues. This CDR3 is CASRSPGYEQYF. The CDR3 DNA follows: TGTGCCAGCAGGTCGCCAGGGTACGAGCAGTACTTC.

The chain combines TRBV2 with TRBJ2-5; tentative D call: TRBD1 (5 bases). V shed 7 bases and J shed 3 bases, with 9 bases lying between them. Germline CDR1 SNHLY, CDR2 FYNNEI. This CDR3 contains 12 residues. In DNA, the CDR3 is TGTGCCAGCAAACAGGACGAAGAGACCCAGTACTTC. Translated, it gives CASKQDEETQYF.

The sample holds a few counts of this clonotype. The gene calls are TRBV7-8 and TRBJ1-2; perhaps TRBD1 as D (5 bases). The germline CDR1 and CDR2 sequences are SGHVS and FQNEAQ. The CDR3 runs to 13 residues. Trimming stripped 10 bases from V and 2 bases from J, with 14 bases between. Written as DNA, the CDR3 is TGTGCCATAACCAGGGTTTCCAACTATGGCTACACCTTC. Its translation is CAITRVSNYGYTF.